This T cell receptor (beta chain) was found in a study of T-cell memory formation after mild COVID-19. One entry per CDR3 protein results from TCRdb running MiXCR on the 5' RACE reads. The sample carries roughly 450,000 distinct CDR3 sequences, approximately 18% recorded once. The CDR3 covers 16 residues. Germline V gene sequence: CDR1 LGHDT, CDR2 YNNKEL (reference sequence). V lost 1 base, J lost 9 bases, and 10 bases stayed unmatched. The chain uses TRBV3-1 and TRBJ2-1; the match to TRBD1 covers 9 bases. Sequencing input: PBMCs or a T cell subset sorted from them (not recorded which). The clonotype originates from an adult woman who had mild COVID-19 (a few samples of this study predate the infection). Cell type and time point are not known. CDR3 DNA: TGTGCCAGCAGCCAAGCCGGGACAGGGAAGAGGAGTGAGCAGTTCTTC. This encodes CASSQAGTGKRSEQFF.